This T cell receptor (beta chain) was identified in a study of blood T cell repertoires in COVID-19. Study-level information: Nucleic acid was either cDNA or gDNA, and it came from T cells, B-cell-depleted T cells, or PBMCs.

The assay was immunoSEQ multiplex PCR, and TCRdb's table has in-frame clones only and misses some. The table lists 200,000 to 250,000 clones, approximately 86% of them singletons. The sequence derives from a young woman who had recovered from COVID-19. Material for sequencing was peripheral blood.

CDR3 sequence: CASSLKSLLPGTDTQYF. Here the CDR3 DNA reads TGCGCCAGCAGCTTGAAGTCTCTTCTGCCGGGCACAGATACGCAGTATTTT. The genes are TRBV5-1 and TRBJ2-3; D gene unclear. Deletions cut 1 base from V and 1 base from J, with 16 bases between. CDR3 length: 17 amino acids. Germline assignment: CDR1 SGHRS and CDR2 YFSETQ. Full variable domain (rest looked up from reference TRBV5-1 and TRBJ2-3): KAGVTQTPRYLIKTRGQQVTLSCSPISGHRSVSWYQQTPGQGLQFLFEYFSETQRNKGNFPGRFSGRQFSNSRSEMNVSTLELGDSALYLCASSLKSLLPGTDTQYFGPGTRLTVL.